The clone carrying this T cell receptor beta chain was recorded at least ten times. The data originate from a study of T cells in Graves' hyperthyroidism and ophthalmopathy. Researchers took RNA transcripts and amplified the TCR beta CDR3 regions from them. HTBI primers were the set used in a first-round RT-PCR of the TCR CDR3. One entry per CDR3 protein, called by TCRdb with MiXCR from the multiplex PCR reads. The repertoire holds under 450,000 distinct CDR3 sequences, with less than 20% as singletons. Sequences were obtained from blood. The sequence was collected from a young woman with Graves' hyperthyroidism.

CDR3 sequence: CAWSDDIGYTF. The CDR3 nucleotides read TGTGCCTGGAGTGACGACATCGGCTACACCTTC. The chain uses TRBV30 and TRBJ1-2, with unresolved D. The CDR3 length is 11 residues. V lost 1 base and J 8 bases, leaving 8 bases between the germline ends. Germline CDR1 and CDR2: GTSNPN and SVGIG (reference sequence).